The next 6 T cell receptor beta chains were all read from a single sample in a study of T-cell reconstitution after alpha-beta-depleted transplantation in children. A TCRbeta library incorporating unique molecular identifiers was prepared. TCRdb independently ran MiXCR on the PCR reads; one entry per CDR3 protein. In the table there are more than 500,000 distinct CDR3 sequences, roughly an eighth of which are singletons. Sequences were derived from PBMCs, mostly from graft donor cells, sampled 180 days after TCRalphabeta/CD19-depleted stem cell transplant. These receptors all stem from a female patient between 2 and 15 years old who had a stem cell transplant for aplastic anemia, so the T cells may come from the graft donor.

This clonotype has just one count. The V gene is TRBV25-1, the J gene TRBJ2-7; 8 nucleotides align to TRBD1. J gave up 7 bases and V 1 base, and 9 bases lay outside the gene matches. CDR1 is MGHDK and CDR2 is SYGVNS in the germline V gene. The CDR3 sequence is 15 residues long. The CDR3 here is CASSELGTGYQEQYF. As DNA, the CDR3 is TGTGCCAGCAGTGAATTGGGGACAGGATATCAGGAGCAGTACTTC.

As for this clonotype: At one end, the junction sequence differs from germline, possibly due to a read error. The chain employs TRBV7-2 and TRBJ1-1; a weak D match, TRBD1 (5 bases). This CDR3 has 15 amino acids. The V gene's germline CDR1 is SGHTA and CDR2 FQGNSA. CDR3 sequence: CASTLGAGMRTEAFF. DNA of the CDR3: TGTGCCAGCACCTTAGGGGCAGGGATGAGAACTGAAGCTTTCTTT.

The V gene is TRBV20-1, the J gene TRBJ2-7, with D unresolved. The V gene's germline CDR1 is DFQATT and CDR2 SNEGSKA (reference sequence). V was cut by 2 bases and J by 7 bases, with 15 bases left in between. This CDR3 has 13 residues. Here the CDR3 reads CSARRGPLGEQYV. As DNA, the CDR3 is TGCAGTGCTAGACGTGGCCCCCTTGGGGAGCAGTACGTC.

The rearrangement links TRBV7-3 to TRBJ2-7; D is perhaps TRBD1 or TRBD2 (5 bases each). The length of the CDR3 is 13 residues. Trimming pared 2 bases from V and 2 bases from J, leaving 7 bases between. Germline-derived CDR1 and CDR2 are SGHTA and FQGTGA. The CDR3 sequence is CASSLEGPYEQYF. CDR3 nucleotides: TGTGCCAGCAGCTTAGAGGGGCCCTACGAGCAGTACTTC.

This chain uses TRBV2 with TRBJ2-1, with 11 bases aligning to TRBD2. After removal of 4 bases from V and 5 bases from J, the junction contained 7 bases not matched to a gene. Per the germline V gene, CDR1 is SNHLY and CDR2 is FYNNEI. This CDR3 comprises 16 residues. The CDR3: CASSGASGRRNNEQFF. DNA of the CDR3: TGTGCCAGCAGTGGGGCTAGCGGGAGGAGGAACAATGAGCAGTTCTTC.

This clonotype was recorded a few times. The chain couples TRBV20-1 to TRBJ1-3; possible D gene TRBD1, 5 bases. Trimming removed 4 bases at V and 1 base at J, with 11 bases between. CDR1 is DFQATT and CDR2 is SNEGSKA in the germline V gene (reference sequence). This CDR3 comprises 14 residues. The CDR3 spells CSANARGSGNTIYF. CDR3 bases: TGCAGTGCTAATGCCCGGGGGTCTGGAAACACCATATATTTT.